The clone carrying this T cell receptor beta chain showed up just a few times. There are 18 residues in the CDR3. The ends were cut back, 0 bases at V and 4 bases at J, with 20 bases in the middle. CDR1 and CDR2 (germline): SNHLY, FYNNEI. This entry is derived from a study of blood T cell repertoires in COVID-19. Study-wide background: The United States, Italy and Spain provided the acute and convalescent COVID-19 samples. PBMCs, B-cell-depleted T cells, or T cells were the source of the cDNA or gDNA that made up the material.

In the original processing: Reference gene primers were amplified, and this amplification served to estimate nucleated cell counts. TCRdb's copy holds only in-frame clones and misses some; the assay was immunoSEQ multiplex PCR. That table furnishes V, J and clone size, whereas the DNA furnished D and trimming. The data contain tens of thousands of clones, approximately 90% of them singletons. The clonotype was recovered from a human donor with active COVID-19. The donor label of this sample is uncertain. Material for sequencing was peripheral blood. J is TRBJ2-3 and V is TRBV2; possibly TRBD2 for D (7 bases). CDR3 DNA sequence: TGTGCCAGCAGTGAAGCGCAACTATTGCGGGGGCCGTCAGATACGCAGTATTTT. Amino acid sequence: CASSEAQLLRGPSDTQYF.